Listed below are T cell receptor beta chains from one sample, sequenced in a study of blood T cell repertoires in COVID-19. The data were produced by immunoSEQ multiplex PCR, yet TCRdb's version contains in-frame clones alone and is incomplete. The data show roughly 59,000 clones, more than 75% seen once. The sample taken for sequencing was peripheral blood. These receptors originate from a man at least 80 years old with acute or convalescent COVID-19. The CDR3 runs from the conserved cysteine through the conserved F or W. Each record gives: V gene, J gene, D gene, clone size, CDR3 DNA, CDR3 protein. The D gene is left open where the match is weak. Rows may omit the clone size; those that give it use once, few, many or a size class.

v_gene: TRBV24-1; j_gene: TRBJ1-2; d_gene: .; abundance: .; CDR3nt: TGTGCCACCAGTTCCAGTTATGGCTACACCTTC; CDR3aa: CATSSSYGYTF
v_gene: TRBV7-2; j_gene: TRBJ1-1; d_gene: .; abundance: .; CDR3nt: TGTGCCAGCAGCTTAGCTACAGGGAAGACTGAAGCTTTCTTT; CDR3aa: CASSLATGKTEAFF
v_gene: TRBV5-1; j_gene: TRBJ2-2; d_gene: TRBD1; abundance: .; CDR3nt: TGCGCCAGCAGCCCCACCGGGACAGGGCTGTTCGGGGAGCTGTTTTTT; CDR3aa: CASSPTGTGLFGELFF
v_gene: TRBV29-1; j_gene: TRBJ1-1; d_gene: TRBD1; abundance: .; CDR3nt: TGCAGCGGAGGGACAGGGGGCGCGGGCACTGAAGCTTTCTTT; CDR3aa: CSGGTGGAGTEAFF
v_gene: TRBV9; j_gene: TRBJ2-1; d_gene: TRBD2; abundance: few; CDR3nt: TGTGCCAGCAGTGAGGCGGGACTAGTCTATGAGCAGTTCTTC; CDR3aa: CASSEAGLVYEQFF
v_gene: TRBV27; j_gene: TRBJ1-5; d_gene: TRBD1; abundance: .; CDR3nt: TGTGCCAGCAGTTCGACAGGGAGTTATCAGCCCCAGCATTTT; CDR3aa: CASSSTGSYQPQHF
v_gene: TRBV5-1; j_gene: TRBJ2-5; d_gene: TRBD1; abundance: .; CDR3nt: TGCGCCAGCAGCCCCGGGACAGTCCAAGAGACCCAGTACTTC; CDR3aa: CASSPGTVQETQYF
v_gene: TRBV30; j_gene: TRBJ2-5; d_gene: TRBD2; abundance: .; CDR3nt: TGTGCCTGGAGTGCTAGCGGGGGGGGGAAGACCCAGTACTTC; CDR3aa: CAWSASGGGKTQYF
v_gene: TRBV3-1/TRBV3-2; j_gene: TRBJ2-1; d_gene: .; abundance: .; CDR3nt: TGTGCCAGCAGCCAATATGAGAACAATGAGCAGTTCTTC; CDR3aa: CASSQYENNEQFF
v_gene: TRBV9; j_gene: TRBJ1-1; d_gene: TRBD1; abundance: .; CDR3nt: TGTGCCAGCAGCGTAGGGACAGGGAGGAACACTGAAGCTTTCTTT; CDR3aa: CASSVGTGRNTEAFF
v_gene: TRBV9; j_gene: TRBJ1-2; d_gene: .; abundance: .; CDR3nt: TGTGCCAGCAGCGTAGCCCCGATTAGCTATGGCTACACCTTC; CDR3aa: CASSVAPISYGYTF
v_gene: TRBV5-1; j_gene: TRBJ2-3; d_gene: TRBD2; abundance: .; CDR3nt: TGCGCCAGCAGCTCCGGGACTAGCGGGTTACAGCGGGATACGCAGTATTTT; CDR3aa: CASSSGTSGLQRDTQYF
v_gene: TRBV30; j_gene: TRBJ1-2; d_gene: TRBD1; abundance: .; CDR3nt: TGTGCCTGGAGTGTGGACAGGGGCCTAGCTAACTATGGCTACACCTTC; CDR3aa: CAWSVDRGLANYGYTF
v_gene: TRBV24-1; j_gene: TRBJ2-3; d_gene: .; abundance: once; CDR3nt: TGTGCCACCAGTGGAGGCAGAAGCACAGATACGCAGTATTTT; CDR3aa: CATSGGRSTDTQYF
v_gene: TRBV11-3; j_gene: TRBJ2-7; d_gene: .; abundance: .; CDR3nt: TGTGCCAGCAGCTTACGGGGGTACGAGCAGTACTTC; CDR3aa: CASSLRGYEQYF
v_gene: TRBV12-3/TRBV12-4; j_gene: TRBJ2-1; d_gene: .; abundance: .; CDR3nt: TGTGCCAGCAGTTTGGGGGGTGTTGGGTTCTTC; CDR3aa: CASSLGGVGFF
v_gene: TRBV4-1; j_gene: TRBJ2-2; d_gene: .; abundance: .; CDR3nt: TGCGCCAGCAGCCAAGAGCCGAGCGTGACCCTCACCGGGGAGCTGTTTTTT; CDR3aa: CASSQEPSVTLTGELFF
v_gene: TRBV29-1; j_gene: TRBJ2-5; d_gene: .; abundance: .; CDR3nt: TGCAGCGTGAACCGGGTCCCCCGCGCGGAGACCCAGTACTTC; CDR3aa: CSVNRVPRAETQYF
v_gene: TRBV7-6; j_gene: TRBJ2-2; d_gene: TRBD1; abundance: many; CDR3nt: TGTGCCAGCAGCTTAGAGGGACAGGCGAACACCGGGGAGCTGTTTTTT; CDR3aa: CASSLEGQANTGELFF
v_gene: TRBV19; j_gene: TRBJ1-4; d_gene: .; abundance: .; CDR3nt: TGTGCCAGTAGTACCCAGGGGCTGCCTAATGAAAAACTGTTTTTT; CDR3aa: CASSTQGLPNEKLFF
v_gene: TRBV15; j_gene: TRBJ2-3; d_gene: .; abundance: .; CDR3nt: TGTGCCACCAGCAGAGATCTATTGGCAGATACGCAGTATTTT; CDR3aa: CATSRDLLADTQYF
v_gene: TRBV28; j_gene: TRBJ2-7; d_gene: .; abundance: few; CDR3nt: TGTGCCAGCACCCCCACCGACAGCTACTCCTACGAGCAGTACTTC; CDR3aa: CASTPTDSYSYEQYF
v_gene: TRBV18; j_gene: TRBJ2-7; d_gene: TRBD1; abundance: .; CDR3nt: TGTGCCAGCTCACCAACTCAAACAGGGGCCTACGAGCAGTACTTC; CDR3aa: CASSPTQTGAYEQYF
v_gene: TRBV6-1; j_gene: TRBJ2-5; d_gene: TRBD2; abundance: .; CDR3nt: TGTGCCAGCAGTGAAGGGACTAGCGGGATAAGAACGGAGACCCAGTACTTC; CDR3aa: CASSEGTSGIRTETQYF
v_gene: TRBV29-1; j_gene: TRBJ1-3; d_gene: .; abundance: medium-sized; CDR3nt: TGCAGCGTTGAAAGCAACTCTGGAAACACCATATATTTT; CDR3aa: CSVESNSGNTIYF
v_gene: TRBV4-1; j_gene: TRBJ1-2; d_gene: .; abundance: .; CDR3nt: TGCGCCAGCAGCCAAGAATCGGACAGAAGATATGGCTACACCTTC; CDR3aa: CASSQESDRRYGYTF
v_gene: TRBV7-5; j_gene: TRBJ2-2; d_gene: .; abundance: .; CDR3nt: TGTGCCAGAAGCTCCTCCCGCTCCGGACAGGATCCGAACACCGGGGAGCTGTTTTTT; CDR3aa: CARSSSRSGQDPNTGELFF
v_gene: TRBV28; j_gene: TRBJ1-6; d_gene: TRBD1; abundance: .; CDR3nt: TGTGCCAGCAGCCCCGGGACAGGGCCCTCACCCCTCCACTTT; CDR3aa: CASSPGTGPSPLHF
v_gene: TRBV29-1; j_gene: TRBJ2-1; d_gene: TRBD2; abundance: few; CDR3nt: TGCAGCGTTGTGCTAGCGGGAGGGTCAGGCTACAATGAGCAGTTCTTC; CDR3aa: CSVVLAGGSGYNEQFF
v_gene: TRBV6-1; j_gene: TRBJ1-2; d_gene: .; abundance: .; CDR3nt: TGTGCCAGCAGTGAATGGGGGGACGGCTATGGCTACACCTTC; CDR3aa: CASSEWGDGYGYTF
v_gene: TRBV7-2; j_gene: TRBJ2-7; d_gene: TRBD1; abundance: few; CDR3nt: TGTGCCAGCAGCTGGTTGGGACAGGCGAACTACGAGCAGTACTTC; CDR3aa: CASSWLGQANYEQYF
v_gene: TRBV28; j_gene: TRBJ1-3; d_gene: .; abundance: many; CDR3nt: TGTGCCAGCAGTCCCCCCCGCCCGCCGAGCTCTGGAAACACCATATATTTT; CDR3aa: CASSPPRPPSSGNTIYF
v_gene: TRBV6-5; j_gene: TRBJ1-5; d_gene: .; abundance: .; CDR3nt: TGTGCCAGCAGTTTGCGGGACTTGGAACAGCCCCAGCATTTT; CDR3aa: CASSLRDLEQPQHF
v_gene: TRBV15; j_gene: TRBJ2-5; d_gene: .; abundance: .; CDR3nt: TGTGCCACCAGCATACCGGCAACCAGGGAGACCCAGTACTTC; CDR3aa: CATSIPATRETQYF
v_gene: TRBV14; j_gene: TRBJ2-1; d_gene: TRBD2; abundance: .; CDR3nt: TGTGCCAGCAGCCAAGATCAGGGTAGCGGGACTCCCCTATACAATGAGCAGTTCTTC; CDR3aa: CASSQDQGSGTPLYNEQFF
v_gene: TRBV7-2; j_gene: TRBJ2-5; d_gene: .; abundance: few; CDR3nt: TGTGCCAGCAGCTTCGAGAGGGAGACCCAGTACTTC; CDR3aa: CASSFERETQYF
v_gene: TRBV19; j_gene: TRBJ1-5; d_gene: .; abundance: .; CDR3nt: TGTGCCAGTAGTATTCTCCGGGGGGGAAATCAGCCCCAGCATTTT; CDR3aa: CASSILRGGNQPQHF
v_gene: TRBV5-1; j_gene: TRBJ2-2; d_gene: .; abundance: .; CDR3nt: TGCGCCAGCAGTCCCCTGGGGAGCTCTGGGGCCGGGGAGCTGTTTTTT; CDR3aa: CASSPLGSSGAGELFF
v_gene: TRBV5-1; j_gene: TRBJ2-1; d_gene: TRBD2; abundance: .; CDR3nt: TGCGCCAGCAGCTCGGGACTAACCGTCTCCTACAATGAGCAGTTCTTC; CDR3aa: CASSSGLTVSYNEQFF
v_gene: TRBV4-1; j_gene: TRBJ2-6; d_gene: TRBD1; abundance: .; CDR3nt: TGCGCCAGCAGCCAAGAAAGGAGACAGGGGCTTCTTAGGGCCAACGTCCTGACTTTC; CDR3aa: CASSQERRQGLLRANVLTF
v_gene: TRBV18; j_gene: TRBJ1-1; d_gene: .; abundance: .; CDR3nt: TGTGCCAGCTCACCAAACACAGGAGAGAACACTGAAGCTTTCTTT; CDR3aa: CASSPNTGENTEAFF
v_gene: TRBV29-1; j_gene: TRBJ2-3; d_gene: TRBD1; abundance: .; CDR3nt: TGCAGCGCCATCACCGGGACAGGGCCCACAGATACGCAGTATTTT; CDR3aa: CSAITGTGPTDTQYF
v_gene: TRBV5-1; j_gene: TRBJ1-2; d_gene: TRBD1; abundance: .; CDR3nt: TGCGCCAGCAGCTGGGCGGACAGGGCAGGTGGCTACACCTTC; CDR3aa: CASSWADRAGGYTF